The T cell receptor beta chain described here comes from a study of a mutant IDH1 vaccine in newly diagnosed glioma. Study-wide results and limits: The vaccine induced immune responses, and these occurred in around 93% of patients.

As for this clone: Its cognate antigen is unknown.

The CDR3 has 11 residues. After removal of 11 bases from V and 4 bases from J, the junction contained 4 bases not matched to a gene. Germline CDR1 reads MRHNA; CDR2 reads SNTAGT. Time point denoted: week 47, end of study. The investigators gave 300 ug of mutant IDH1 20-mer peptide in each vaccine dose, together with topical imiquimod. The assay was immunoSEQ multiplex PCR, and TCRdb's table has in-frame clones only and misses some. Of over 80,000 clones in the sample, 75% to 90% were seen once. This receptor was identified in a middle-aged man with glioma. The sequences come from PBMCs, collected from a glioma patient whose treatment included an IDH1 peptide vaccine. The gene calls are TRBV6-4 and TRBJ1-2; 7 bases fit TRBD1. CDR3 sequence (DNA): TGTGCCTTGAGGGGGCTCTATGGCTACACCTTC. Translating it yields CALRGLYGYTF.